This T cell receptor beta chain was recovered during a study of blood T cell repertoires in COVID-19. The overall study: The study drew acute and convalescent COVID-19 samples from the United States, Italy and Spain.

Participants were aged about 18 to 90 years, lived in 25 or so US areas, and enrolled virtually. Participants' own reports of clinical history determined their cohort assignment. Recovered status in Cohort 3 required two negative PCRs, clearance, or symptom resolution. TCRdb keeps only in-frame clones here, not all; method: immunoSEQ multiplex PCR. In the table there are over 200,000 clones, nearly 90% of which are singletons. The CDR3 has 14 residues. V dropped 5 bases and J dropped 7; count of bases not matched to a gene: 9. The germline CDR1 and CDR2 sequences are SGHVS and FQNEAQ. This TCR derives from a man aged 25 to 40 who had recovered from COVID-19. The sequenced sample was PBMCs or T cells enriched from blood (not recorded which). The chain uses TRBV7-8 and TRBJ1-2, with 8 bases aligning to TRBD1. The CDR3 DNA reads as TGTGCCAGCAGCCAAAATGGACAGGGACGTGGCTACACCTTC. Translated, it gives CASSQNGQGRGYTF.